The source of this T cell receptor beta chain is a study of Graves' ophthalmopathy and Graves' hyperthyroidism. Amplification targeted the TCR beta CDR3 regions, with RNA transcripts as the source material. An opening RT-PCR round employed HTBI primers and preceded a second-round multiplex PCR. MiXCR, run by TCRdb on the multiplex PCR reads, gives a single entry per CDR3 protein. The table records 200,000 to 250,000 distinct CDR3 sequences, approximately 21% of them present only once. Looked up from germline, CDR1 is SNHLY and CDR2 is FYNNEI. With 4 bases clipped from V and 1 base from J, the junction kept 0 bases outside the gene matches. This CDR3 spans 14 amino acids. This clonotype was picked up many times.

The chain is built from TRBV2 and TRBJ2-5; 10 bases align to TRBD2. The receptor comes from a woman aged 50 to 60 with Graves' ophthalmopathy. The sample consisted of peripheral blood. The CDR3 region has the DNA TGTGCCAGCAGTGGGACTAGCGGCCAAGAGACCCAGTACTTC. Its protein product is CASSGTSGQETQYF.